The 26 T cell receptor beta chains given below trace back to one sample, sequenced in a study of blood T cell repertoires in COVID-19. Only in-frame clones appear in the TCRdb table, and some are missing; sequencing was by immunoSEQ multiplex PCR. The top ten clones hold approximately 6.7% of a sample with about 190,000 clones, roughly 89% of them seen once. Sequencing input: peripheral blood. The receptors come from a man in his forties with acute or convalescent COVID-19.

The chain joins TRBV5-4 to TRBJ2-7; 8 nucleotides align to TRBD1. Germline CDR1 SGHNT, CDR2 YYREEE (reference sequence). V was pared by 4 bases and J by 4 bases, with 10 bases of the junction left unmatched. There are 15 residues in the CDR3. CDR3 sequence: CASSEIPGQAYEQYF. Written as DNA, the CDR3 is TGTGCCAGCAGCGAGATACCGGGACAGGCGTACGAGCAGTACTTC.

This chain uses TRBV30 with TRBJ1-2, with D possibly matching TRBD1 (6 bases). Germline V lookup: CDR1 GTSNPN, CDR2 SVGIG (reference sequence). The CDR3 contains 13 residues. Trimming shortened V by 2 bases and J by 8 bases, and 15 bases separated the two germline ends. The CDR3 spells CAWSLQGSVGYTF. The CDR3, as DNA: TGTGCCTGGAGTCTTCAGGGGAGCGTAGGCTACACCTTC.

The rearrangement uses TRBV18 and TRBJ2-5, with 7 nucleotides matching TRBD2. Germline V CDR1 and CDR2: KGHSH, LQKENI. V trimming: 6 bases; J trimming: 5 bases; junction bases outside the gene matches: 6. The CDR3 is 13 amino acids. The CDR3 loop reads CASSPSGVETQYF. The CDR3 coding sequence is TGTGCCAGCTCCCCCAGCGGGGTGGAGACCCAGTACTTC.

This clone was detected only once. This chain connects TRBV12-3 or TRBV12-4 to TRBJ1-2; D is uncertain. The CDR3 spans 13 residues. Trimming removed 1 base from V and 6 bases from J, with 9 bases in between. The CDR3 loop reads CASSLVGGHGYTF. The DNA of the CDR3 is TGTGCCAGCAGTTTAGTGGGAGGGCATGGCTACACCTTC.

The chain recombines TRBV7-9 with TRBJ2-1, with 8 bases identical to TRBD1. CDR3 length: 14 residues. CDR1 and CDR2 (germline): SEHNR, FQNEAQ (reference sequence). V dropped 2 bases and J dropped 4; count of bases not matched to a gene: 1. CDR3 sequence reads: CASSLQGAYNEQFF. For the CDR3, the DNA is TGTGCCAGCAGCTTACAGGGGGCATACAATGAGCAGTTCTTC.

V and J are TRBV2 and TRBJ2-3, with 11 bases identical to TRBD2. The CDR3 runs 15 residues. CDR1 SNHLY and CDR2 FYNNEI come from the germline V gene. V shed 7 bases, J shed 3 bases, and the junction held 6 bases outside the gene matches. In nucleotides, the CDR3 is TGTGCCAGCAACCCTACTAGCGGGGGAACAGATACGCAGTATTTT. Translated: CASNPTSGGTDTQYF.

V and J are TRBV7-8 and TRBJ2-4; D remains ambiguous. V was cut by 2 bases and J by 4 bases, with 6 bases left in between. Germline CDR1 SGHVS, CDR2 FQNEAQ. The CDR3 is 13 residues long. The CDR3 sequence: CASSLYRKNIQYF. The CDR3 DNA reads TGTGCCAGCAGCTTATACAGAAAAAACATTCAGTACTTC.

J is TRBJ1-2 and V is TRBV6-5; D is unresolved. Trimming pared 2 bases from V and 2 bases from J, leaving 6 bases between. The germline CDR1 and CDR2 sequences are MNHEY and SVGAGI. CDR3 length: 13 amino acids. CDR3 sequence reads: CASSYDKNYGYTF. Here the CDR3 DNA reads TGTGCCAGCAGTTACGACAAGAACTATGGCTACACCTTC.

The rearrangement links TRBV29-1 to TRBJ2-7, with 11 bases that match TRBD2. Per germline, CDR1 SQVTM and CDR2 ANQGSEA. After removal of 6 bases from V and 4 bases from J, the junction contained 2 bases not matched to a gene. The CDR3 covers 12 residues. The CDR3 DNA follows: TGCAGCGTCCGGACTAGCGGGTACGAGCAGTACTTC. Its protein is CSVRTSGYEQYF.

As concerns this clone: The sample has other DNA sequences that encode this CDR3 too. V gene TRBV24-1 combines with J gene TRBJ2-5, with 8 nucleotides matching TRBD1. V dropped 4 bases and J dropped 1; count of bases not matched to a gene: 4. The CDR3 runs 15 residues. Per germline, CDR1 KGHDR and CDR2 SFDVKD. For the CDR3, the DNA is TGTGCCACCAGTGACCCCGGGACAGGCCAAGAGACCCAGTACTTC. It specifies CATSDPGTGQETQYF.

The CDR3 coding sequence is TGTGCCAGCAGCAAGGACAGATATCAAGAGACCCAGTACTTC. This sequence encodes CASSKDRYQETQYF. This rearrangement joins TRBV21-1 to TRBJ2-5; the table's D call, TRBD1, was not checked against the DNA. TRBV21-1 is annotated as a pseudogene. The CDR3 contains 14 residues.

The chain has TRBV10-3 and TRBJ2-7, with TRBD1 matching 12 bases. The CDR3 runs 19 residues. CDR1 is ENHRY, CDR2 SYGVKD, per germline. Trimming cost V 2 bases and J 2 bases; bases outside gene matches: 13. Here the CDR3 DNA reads TGTGCCATCAGTGAGGGGTCCCGGGACAGGGGGCGAAAGGCCTACGAGCAGTACTTC. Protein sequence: CAISEGSRDRGRKAYEQYF.

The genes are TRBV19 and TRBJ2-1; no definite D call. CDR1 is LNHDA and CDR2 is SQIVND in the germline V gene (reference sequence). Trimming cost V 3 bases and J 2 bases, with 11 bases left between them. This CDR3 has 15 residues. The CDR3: CASSMSVSAYNEQFF. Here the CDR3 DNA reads TGTGCCAGTAGTATGTCTGTATCGGCCTACAATGAGCAGTTCTTC.

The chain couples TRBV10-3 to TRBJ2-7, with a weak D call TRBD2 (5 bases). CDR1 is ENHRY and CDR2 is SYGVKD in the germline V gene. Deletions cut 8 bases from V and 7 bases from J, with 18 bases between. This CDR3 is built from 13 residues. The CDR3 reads CAIEWELKGEQYF. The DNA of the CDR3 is TGTGCCATCGAATGGGAGCTAAAGGGTGAGCAGTACTTC.

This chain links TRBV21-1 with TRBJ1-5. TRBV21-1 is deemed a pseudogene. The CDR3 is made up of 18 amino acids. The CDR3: CASSKADGGRQGRQPQHF. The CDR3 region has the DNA TGTGCCAGCAGCAAAGCAGACGGAGGGAGGCAGGGTAGGCAGCCCCAGCATTTT.

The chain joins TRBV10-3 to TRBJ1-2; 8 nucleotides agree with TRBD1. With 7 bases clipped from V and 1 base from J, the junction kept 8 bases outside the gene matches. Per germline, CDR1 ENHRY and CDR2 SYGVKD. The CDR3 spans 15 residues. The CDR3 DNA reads TGTGCCATCACTCCCGGGACAGGTTTTAACTATGGCTACACCTTC. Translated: CAITPGTGFNYGYTF.

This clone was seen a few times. The CDR3 region has the DNA TGTGCCAGCAGCTTCAGGGGAGCGGAGACCCAGTACTTC. Protein product: CASSFRGAETQYF. V and J are TRBV7-8 and TRBJ2-5; TRBD1 is a possible D gene (6 bases). The CDR3 contains 13 residues. V lost 3 bases and J lost 5, with 10 bases in between. In germline, CDR1 is SGHVS, CDR2 FQNEAQ.

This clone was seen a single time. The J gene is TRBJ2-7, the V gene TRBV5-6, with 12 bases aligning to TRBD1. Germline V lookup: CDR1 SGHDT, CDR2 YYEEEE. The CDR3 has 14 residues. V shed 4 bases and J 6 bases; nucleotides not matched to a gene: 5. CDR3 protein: CASSPGTGGSEQYF. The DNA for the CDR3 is TGTGCCAGCAGCCCCGGGACAGGGGGCTCCGAGCAGTACTTC.

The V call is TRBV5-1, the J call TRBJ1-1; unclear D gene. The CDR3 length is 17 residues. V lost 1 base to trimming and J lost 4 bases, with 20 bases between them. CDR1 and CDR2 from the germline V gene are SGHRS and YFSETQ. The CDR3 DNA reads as TGCGCCAGCAGCTTGATACGACCCCCCTCCCCGGGCACTGAAGCTTTCTTT. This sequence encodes CASSLIRPPSPGTEAFF.

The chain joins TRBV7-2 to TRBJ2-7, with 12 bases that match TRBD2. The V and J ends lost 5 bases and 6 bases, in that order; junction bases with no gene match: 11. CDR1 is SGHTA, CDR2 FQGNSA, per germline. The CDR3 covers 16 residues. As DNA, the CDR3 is TGTGCCAGCAGCCTCCAACTAGCGGGGGGCGGGATCGAGCAGTACTTC. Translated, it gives CASSLQLAGGGIEQYF. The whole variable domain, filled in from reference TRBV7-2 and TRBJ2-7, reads GAGVSQSPSNKVTEKGKDVELRCDPISGHTALYWYRQSLGQGLEFLIYFQGNSAPDKSGLPSDRFSAERTGGSVSTLTIQRTQQEDSAVYLCASSLQLAGGGIEQYFGPGTRLTVT.

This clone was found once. The CDR3 is CASSSKRLDFYEQYF. DNA of the CDR3: TGTGCCAGCAGCTCAAAGAGACTAGATTTCTACGAGCAGTACTTC. This sequence joins TRBV13 and TRBJ2-7; tentative D call: TRBD2 (6 bases). The ends were cut back, 4 bases at V and 3 bases at J, with 16 bases in the middle. CDR3 length: 15 residues. Germline V gene sequence: CDR1 PRHDT, CDR2 FYEKMQ (reference sequence). Together with reference TRBV13 and TRBJ2-7, the CDR3 gives the full variable domain: AAGVIQSPRHLIKEKRETATLKCYPIPRHDTVYWYQQGPGQDPQFLISFYEKMQSDKGSIPDRFSAQQFSDYHSELNMSSLELGDSALYFCASSSKRLDFYEQYFGPGTRLTVT.

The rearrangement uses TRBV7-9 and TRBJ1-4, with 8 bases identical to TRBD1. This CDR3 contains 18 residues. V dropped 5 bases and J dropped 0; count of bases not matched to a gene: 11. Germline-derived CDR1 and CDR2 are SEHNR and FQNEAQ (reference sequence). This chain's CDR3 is CASSLGRTGLATNEKLFF. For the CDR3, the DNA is TGTGCCAGCAGCCTCGGCCGGACAGGGCTTGCAACTAATGAAAAACTGTTTTTT.

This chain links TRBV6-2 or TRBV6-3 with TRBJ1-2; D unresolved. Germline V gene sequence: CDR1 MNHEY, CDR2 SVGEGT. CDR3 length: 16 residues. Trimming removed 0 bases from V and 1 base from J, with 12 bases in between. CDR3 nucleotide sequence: TGTGCCAGCAGTTACTCGACTACAGATCTTAACTATGGCTACACCTTC. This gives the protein CASSYSTTDLNYGYTF.

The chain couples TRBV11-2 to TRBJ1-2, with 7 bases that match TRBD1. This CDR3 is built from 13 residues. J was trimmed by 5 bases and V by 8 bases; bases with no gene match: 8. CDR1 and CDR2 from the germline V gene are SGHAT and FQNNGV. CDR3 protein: CASSKAGGYGYTF. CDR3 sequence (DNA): TGTGCCAGCTCAAAAGCAGGGGGGTATGGCTACACCTTC.

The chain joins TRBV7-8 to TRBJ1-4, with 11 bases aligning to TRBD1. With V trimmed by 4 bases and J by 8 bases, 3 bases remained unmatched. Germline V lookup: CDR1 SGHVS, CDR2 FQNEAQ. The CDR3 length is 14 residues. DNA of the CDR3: TGTGCCAGCAGCTCGGACAGGGGGCAGGAAAAACTGTTTTTT. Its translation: CASSSDRGQEKLFF. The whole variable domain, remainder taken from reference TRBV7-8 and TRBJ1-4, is GAGVSQSPRYKVAKRGQDVALRCDPISGHVSLFWYQQALGQGPEFLTYFQNEAQLDKSGLPSDRFFAERPEGSVSTLKIQRTQQEDSAVYLCASSSDRGQEKLFFGSGTQLSVL.

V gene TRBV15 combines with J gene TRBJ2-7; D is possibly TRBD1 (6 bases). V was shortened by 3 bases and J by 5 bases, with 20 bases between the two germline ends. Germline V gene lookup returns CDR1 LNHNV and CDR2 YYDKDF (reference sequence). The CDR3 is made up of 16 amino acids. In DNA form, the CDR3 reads TGTGCCACCAGCAGTGGCTTGACAGGCCTCGTGGACGAGCAGTACTTC. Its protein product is CATSSGLTGLVDEQYF.